A single sample gave rise to the 22 T cell receptor beta chains below, sequenced in a study of shared clonotypes between healthy human individuals (dated by TCRdb to about 2020). The method behind the library was the immunoSEQ multiplex PCR assay. What TCRdb holds here is the immuneACCESS table cut down to in-frame rearrangements. Part of the clones is not present; checked against another copy, under half of the missing clones reflect an unresolved V gene, and the others are unexplained. This sample lists roughly 760,000 clones; less than 85% were detected once. The ten largest clonotypes hold about 1.8% of the sample. The specimen was memory CD4+ T cells sorted from blood. Explained via the paper, the cell subset or site label denotes: CD45RA-negative fraction. These receptors were obtained from a woman aged 30 to 39 in good health.

The rearrangement uses TRBV10-3 and TRBJ2-7; either TRBD1 or TRBD2 may supply D (5 bases each). The CDR3 runs to 13 residues. Per germline, CDR1 ENHRY and CDR2 SYGVKD. V dropped 2 bases and J dropped 3 bases, with 8 bases sitting between them. The CDR3 sequence: CAISETGGYEQYF. The CDR3 bases are TGTGCCATCAGTGAGACTGGGGGCTACGAGCAGTACTTC.

The chain is built from TRBV28 and TRBJ1-3; D remains ambiguous. V was pared by 3 bases and J by 4 bases, with 13 bases between. The CDR3 covers 15 residues. Looked up from germline, CDR1 is MDHEN and CDR2 is SYDVKM. CDR3 residues: CASSFPGWIGNTIYF. The CDR3 DNA sequence: TGTGCCAGCAGTTTCCCAGGATGGATAGGAAACACCATATATTTT.

The chain couples TRBV5-6 to TRBJ1-1; D is possibly TRBD1 (6 bases). V gave up 4 bases and J gave up 6 bases, with 16 bases separating them. This CDR3 is built from 14 residues. CDR1 and CDR2 from the germline V gene are SGHDT and YYEEEE. The CDR3 loop reads CASSLRGRGAEAFF. DNA for the CDR3: TGTGCCAGCAGCCTCAGGGGCCGTGGTGCTGAAGCTTTCTTT.

The sample holds one count of this clone. The genes are TRBV27 and TRBJ2-5; D not certain. V was shortened by 2 bases and J by 7 bases, with 17 bases between the two germline ends. The CDR3 sequence is 15 residues long. The V gene's germline CDR1 is MNHEY and CDR2 SMNVEV (reference sequence). The CDR3 loop is CASSLTYLDRRTQYF. CDR3 nucleotide sequence: TGTGCCAGCAGTTTAACCTACCTGGATAGGCGGACCCAGTACTTC.

Worth noting for this clone: Other DNA sequences within the sample encode an identical CDR3. CDR3 loop: CASSLYGRGTDTQYF. The CDR3 DNA sequence: TGCGCCAGCAGCTTGTATGGGCGGGGGACAGATACGCAGTATTTT. This chain connects TRBV5-1 to TRBJ2-3, with 7 bases fitting TRBD2. Germline V lookup: CDR1 SGHRS, CDR2 YFSETQ. V trimming: 1 base; J trimming: 3 bases; junction bases outside the gene matches: 5. The CDR3 loop spans 15 amino acids.

This clone was detected only a few times. V and J are TRBV27 and TRBJ1-5; D ambiguous. This CDR3 is 16 amino acids long. Germline V gene sequence: CDR1 MNHEY, CDR2 SMNVEV (reference sequence). V lost 6 bases, J lost 0 bases, and 15 bases lay in between. The CDR3 region has the DNA TGTGCCAGCAGCCCGCGAGTTCCCTATAGCAATCAGCCCCAGCATTTT. Its protein product is CASSPRVPYSNQPQHF.

The chain combines TRBV9 with TRBJ2-1; 11 bases are a match to TRBD2. Germline lookup yields CDR1 SGDLS and CDR2 YYNGEE. J gave up 7 bases and V 0 bases, and 9 bases lay outside the gene matches. The CDR3 spans 17 residues. This CDR3 is CASSVGDSGRAGNEQFF. CDR3 coding DNA: TGTGCCAGCAGCGTAGGAGATAGCGGGAGGGCCGGTAATGAGCAGTTCTTC.

This clone was seen a single time. This rearrangement joins TRBV5-4 to TRBJ2-2, with D tentatively TRBD1 (6 bases). CDR1 SGHNT and CDR2 YYREEE come from the germline V gene (reference sequence). Trimming pared 3 bases from V and 0 bases from J, leaving 9 bases between. The CDR3 runs to 15 residues. The CDR3 protein is CASSWGHSNTGELFF. The DNA of the CDR3 is TGTGCCAGCAGCTGGGGACATTCGAACACCGGGGAGCTGTTTTTT.

This chain's CDR3 is CASSRAIGTGLTYEQYF. The DNA of the CDR3 is TGCGCCAGCAGCCGAGCTATCGGGACAGGCCTCACCTACGAGCAGTACTTC. The rearrangement joins TRBV4-1 to TRBJ2-7, with 8 bases fitting TRBD1. CDR1 and CDR2 from the germline V gene are MGHRA and YSYEKL. J gave up 2 bases and V 4 bases, and 13 bases lay outside the gene matches. The CDR3 has 17 residues.

This chain joins TRBV9 and TRBJ2-3; D unclear. Germline-derived CDR1 and CDR2 are SGDLS and YYNGEE. The CDR3 consists of 12 residues. The V and J ends lost 0 bases and 5 bases respectively, with 4 bases between them. The CDR3 region has the DNA TGTGCCAGCAGCGTAGTAGGAGATACGCAGTATTTT. It specifies CASSVVGDTQYF.

This sequence joins TRBV16 and TRBJ1-5; no definite D call. V was clipped by 4 bases and J by 0 bases, with 7 bases between them. This CDR3 contains 14 residues. CDR1 KGHSY and CDR2 FQNENV come from the germline V gene. The CDR3 region is CASSLSYSNQPQHF. The CDR3 region has the DNA TGTGCCAGCAGCCTTTCGTATAGCAATCAGCCCCAGCATTTT.

The chain links TRBV5-4 to TRBJ2-2; 13 bases are shared with TRBD2. V shed 1 base and J 5 bases; nucleotides not matched to a gene: 2. CDR3 length: 16 amino acids. Germline V lookup: CDR1 SGHNT, CDR2 YYREEE (reference sequence). The CDR3 protein is CASSLKLAGGTGELFF. The CDR3 region has the DNA TGTGCCAGCAGCTTGAAACTAGCGGGAGGGACCGGGGAGCTGTTTTTT.

Regarding this clone: Other DNA variants within this sample encode the same CDR3. This rearrangement joins TRBV19 to TRBJ2-2, with 13 nucleotides matching TRBD2. With 3 bases clipped from V and 4 bases from J, the junction kept 5 bases outside the gene matches. Germline values: CDR1 LNHDA, CDR2 SQIVND (reference sequence). The CDR3 runs to 17 residues. The CDR3 DNA reads TGTGCCAGTAGTATTGGACTAGCGGGAGTGCTCACCGGGGAGCTGTTTTTT. Amino acids: CASSIGLAGVLTGELFF.

The chain links TRBV6-1 to TRBJ2-1; D possibly corresponds to TRBD2 (6 bases). This CDR3 is built from 13 residues. V lost 0 bases, J lost 9 bases, and 9 bases lay in between. Germline assignment: CDR1 MNHNS and CDR2 SASEGT. The CDR3 sequence: CASSEAAGFEQFF. The CDR3 DNA reads as TGTGCCAGCAGTGAAGCTGCGGGGTTTGAGCAGTTCTTC.

This chain connects TRBV18 to TRBJ1-5; 8 nucleotides align to TRBD1. CDR1 KGHSH and CDR2 LQKENI come from the germline V gene. This CDR3 has 15 amino acids. Trimming at V came to 5 bases and at J to 0 bases, leaving 3 bases not matched to a gene. The CDR3 DNA reads as TGTGCCAGCTCAGACAGGGGCTATAGCAATCAGCCCCAGCATTTT. Residues: CASSDRGYSNQPQHF.

The rearrangement joins TRBV6-6 to TRBJ1-1; the D gene is possibly TRBD1 (6 bases). Deletions cut 3 bases from V and 1 base from J, with 12 bases between. CDR3 length: 15 amino acids. Per the germline V gene, CDR1 is MNHNY and CDR2 is SVGAGI (reference sequence). The CDR3 region is CASSYRTVGNTEAFF. The CDR3 DNA sequence: TGTGCCAGCAGTTATCGGACAGTCGGGAACACTGAAGCTTTCTTT.

V usage is TRBV5-4 and J usage is TRBJ2-5; D may match TRBD1 or TRBD2 (5 bases each). Per germline, CDR1 SGHNT and CDR2 YYREEE (reference sequence). Trimming cost V 0 bases and J 0 bases, with 6 bases left between them. The CDR3 has 14 amino acids. CDR3 region: CASSLGDHQETQYF. The CDR3 nucleotides are TGTGCCAGCAGCTTGGGGGACCACCAAGAGACCCAGTACTTC.

J is TRBJ1-5 and V is TRBV5-4; D call uncertain. There are 14 residues in the CDR3. Germline values: CDR1 SGHNT, CDR2 YYREEE (reference sequence). Trimming shortened V by 0 bases and J by 6 bases, and 10 bases separated the two germline ends. Written as DNA, the CDR3 is TGTGCCAGCAGCTTGGGTGGAGAGGGTCAGCCCCAGCATTTT. It is translated as CASSLGGEGQPQHF.

This chain connects TRBV5-4 to TRBJ2-7; tentative D call: TRBD2 (5 bases). From germline, CDR1 is SGHNT and CDR2 YYREEE (reference sequence). V gave up 0 bases and J gave up 3 bases, with 22 bases separating them. There are 18 residues in the CDR3. The CDR3 DNA is TGTGCCAGCAGCTTGGATTACAAGCGGAACGTCAAGGGCTACGAGCAGTACTTC. Its translation: CASSLDYKRNVKGYEQYF.

CDR3 loop: CASSLSAASSYEQYF. In nucleotides, the CDR3 is TGCGCCAGCAGCTTGTCGGCGGCCAGCTCCTACGAGCAGTACTTC. The chain has TRBV5-1 and TRBJ2-7; the D is unclear. V gave up 1 base and J gave up 0 bases, with 11 bases separating them. Per the germline V gene, CDR1 is SGHRS and CDR2 is YFSETQ. This CDR3 contains 15 residues.

This clone was seen a single time. The chain joins TRBV19 to TRBJ1-2; no clear D. Germline V CDR1 and CDR2: LNHDA, SQIVND (reference sequence). The V end was cut by 6 bases, the J end by 2 bases, with 10 bases between. This CDR3 comprises 13 residues. The CDR3 DNA reads TGTGCCAGTAGGTCTGGGTCCAACTATGGCTACACCTTC. This codes for CASRSGSNYGYTF. Full variable domain (rest looked up from reference TRBV19 and TRBJ1-2): DGGITQSPKYLFRKEGQNVTLSCEQNLNHDAMYWYRQDPGQGLRLIYYSQIVNDFQKGDIAEGYSVSREKKESFPLTVTSAQKNPTAFYLCASRSGSNYGYTFGSGTRLTVV.

This clone was recorded only once. This CDR3 is CASIPDPMNTEAFF. DNA for the CDR3: TGTGCCAGCATTCCCGACCCGATGAACACTGAAGCTTTCTTT. This rearrangement joins TRBV6-1 to TRBJ1-1; no clear D gene. Germline CDR1 MNHNS, CDR2 SASEGT. V was pared by 7 bases and J by 0 bases, with 12 bases between. The CDR3 is 14 residues long.